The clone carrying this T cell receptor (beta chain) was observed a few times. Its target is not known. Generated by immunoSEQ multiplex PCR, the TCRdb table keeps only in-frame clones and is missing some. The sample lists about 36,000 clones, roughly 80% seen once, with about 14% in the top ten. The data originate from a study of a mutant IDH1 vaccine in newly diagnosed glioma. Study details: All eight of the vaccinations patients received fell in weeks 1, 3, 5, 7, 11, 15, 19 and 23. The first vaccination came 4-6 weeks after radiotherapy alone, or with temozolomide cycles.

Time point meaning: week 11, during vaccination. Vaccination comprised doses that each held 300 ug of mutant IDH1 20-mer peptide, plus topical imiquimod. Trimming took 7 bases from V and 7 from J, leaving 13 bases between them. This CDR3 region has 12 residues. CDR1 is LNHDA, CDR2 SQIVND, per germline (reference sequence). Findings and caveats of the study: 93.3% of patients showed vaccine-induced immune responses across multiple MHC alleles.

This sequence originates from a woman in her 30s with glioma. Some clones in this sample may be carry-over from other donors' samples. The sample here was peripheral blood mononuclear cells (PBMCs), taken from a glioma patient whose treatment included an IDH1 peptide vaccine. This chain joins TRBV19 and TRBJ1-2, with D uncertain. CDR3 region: CASTPDGFGYTF. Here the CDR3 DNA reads TGTGCCAGTACCCCGGACGGATTTGGCTACACCTTC.